This TCR beta chain was sequenced in a study of identical twins. CDR1 is SNHLY and CDR2 is FYNNEI in the germline V gene. This CDR3 region has 12 residues. V lost 5 bases and J lost 6, with 10 bases in between. TCRdb called the 5' RACE reads again in MiXCR, with one record for every CDR3 protein. The sample holds 500,000 to 550,000 distinct CDR3 sequences, roughly 21% seen once. This clonotype showed up many times. The same specimen was also included in a second study, on T cells expressing NK-cell markers.

The chain couples TRBV2 to TRBJ1-2; the D gene is possibly TRBD1 (5 bases). This receptor was identified in a woman younger than 35 in good health. The source material was CD4+ T cells sorted from blood. Here the CDR3 reads CASSQQGDGYTF. CDR3 in DNA: TGTGCCAGCAGTCAGCAGGGCGATGGCTACACCTTC.